The 32 T cell receptor beta chains reported below all come from one sample, sequenced in a study of blood T cell repertoires in COVID-19. Sequencing used immunoSEQ multiplex PCR; TCRdb keeps in-frame clones, though not all of them. The sample has about 280,000 clones, 88% seen once; the top ten hold over 8%. Material: peripheral blood. These receptors were collected from a young man with active or convalescent COVID-19.

The V gene is TRBV7-3, the J gene TRBJ2-1, with a tentative D call TRBD1 (6 bases). CDR3 length: 15 amino acids. Germline V gene sequence: CDR1 SGHTA, CDR2 FQGTGA. V was clipped by 4 bases and J by 0 bases, with 10 bases between them. CDR3 region: CASSSQGSSYNEQFF. CDR3 in DNA: TGTGCCAGCAGCTCGCAGGGGAGCTCCTACAATGAGCAGTTCTTC.

V is TRBV13 and J is TRBJ2-4; TRBD1 matches at 7 bases. The CDR3 has 12 residues. Unmatched junction bases numbered 5, after V lost 0 bases and J lost 15 bases. The germline gives CDR1 PRHDT, CDR2 FYEKMQ (reference sequence). The CDR3 region has the DNA TGTGCCAGCAGCTTAGGCCGACAGGGTCCGTACTTC. This encodes CASSLGRQGPYF.

This clone was counted between two and nine times. V gene TRBV5-1 combines with J gene TRBJ1-6; D perhaps matches TRBD1 (5 bases). V gave up 0 bases and J gave up 10 bases, with 11 bases separating them. Germline-derived CDR1 and CDR2 are SGHRS and YFSETQ. The CDR3 is 14 amino acids. The CDR3 loop reads CASSLVAGWSPLHF. The CDR3 nucleotides are TGCGCCAGCAGCTTGGTCGCAGGGTGGTCACCCCTCCACTTT.

This chain uses TRBV3-1 (or the pseudogene TRBV3-2) with TRBJ1-1; 7 bases fit TRBD1. Per germline, CDR1 LGHDT and CDR2 YNNKEL (reference sequence). The CDR3 runs 17 residues. The V and J ends lost 0 bases and 4 bases, in that order; junction bases with no gene match: 11. The CDR3 DNA reads TGTGCCAGCAGCCAAGATCTCGGTCACAGGGGAAGCACTGAAGCTTTCTTT. Translated: CASSQDLGHRGSTEAFF.

The J gene is TRBJ1-5, the V gene TRBV2; 8 bases map to TRBD1. The CDR3 has 15 amino acids. Germline V gives CDR1 SNHLY, CDR2 FYNNEI. With 5 bases clipped from V and 6 bases from J, the junction kept 9 bases outside the gene matches. The CDR3 loop reads CASSTGQDRSQPQHF. The CDR3 DNA follows: TGTGCCAGCAGTACGGGACAGGACAGGAGTCAGCCCCAGCATTTT.

The chain carries TRBV5-1 and TRBJ1-5; D ambiguous. There are 13 residues in the CDR3. Germline V lookup: CDR1 SGHRS, CDR2 YFSETQ. V was trimmed by 4 bases and J by 5 bases, leaving 10 bases between them. CDR3 protein: CASSEGSDQPQHF. In DNA form, the CDR3 reads TGCGCCAGCAGCGAGGGCAGTGATCAGCCCCAGCATTTT.

The chain is built from TRBV19 and TRBJ1-1; possibly TRBD1 for D (6 bases). The CDR3 is 13 amino acids. Germline CDR1 LNHDA, CDR2 SQIVND (reference sequence). In DNA, the CDR3 is TGTGCAGTAGAAACTGTGGGGGCCACTGAAGCTTTCTTT. As protein: CAVETVGATEAFF.

V and J are TRBV28 and TRBJ2-5; 9 positions match TRBD2. J was trimmed by 3 bases and V by 4 bases; bases with no gene match: 6. The CDR3 sequence is 15 residues long. Looked up from germline, CDR1 is MDHEN and CDR2 is SYDVKM. CDR3 nucleotides: TGTGCCAGCAGTTCCCCAGGCGGGGGGGAAGAGACCCAGTACTTC. Amino acids: CASSSPGGGEETQYF.

This chain links TRBV9 with TRBJ2-4, with 7 bases fitting TRBD1. The CDR3 is 15 amino acids. Germline V gene lookup returns CDR1 SGDLS and CDR2 YYNGEE. V gave up 3 bases and J gave up 9 bases; unmatched junction bases: 12. The CDR3 DNA reads TGTGCCAGCAGCGCCACCCTAGAGGGGGCTGGCATTCAGTACTTC. It codes for CASSATLEGAGIQYF.

The chain uses TRBV3-1 (or the pseudogene TRBV3-2) and TRBJ2-2; D not resolved. Trimming removed 6 bases at V and 3 bases at J, with 8 bases between. In germline, CDR1 is LGHDT, CDR2 YNNKEL (reference sequence). CDR3 length: 13 amino acids. CDR3 nucleotide sequence: TGTGCCAGCAGGGAGTCCTACACCGGGGAGCTGTTTTTT. It translates to CASRESYTGELFF.

This chain uses TRBV25-1 with TRBJ2-1; 8 nucleotides match TRBD2. J was trimmed by 3 bases and V by 3 bases; bases with no gene match: 1. The CDR3 consists of 14 residues. The germline gives CDR1 MGHDK, CDR2 SYGVNS. CDR3 sequence: CASSDSGGYNEQFF. In DNA form, the CDR3 reads TGTGCCAGCAGTGACAGCGGGGGCTACAATGAGCAGTTCTTC.

V gene TRBV7-9 combines with J gene TRBJ1-2; tentative D call: TRBD1 (5 bases). Germline V gene data show CDR1 as SEHNR and CDR2 as FQNEAQ (reference sequence). The ends were cut back, 1 base at V and 6 bases at J, with 9 bases in the middle. The CDR3 extends over 13 amino acids. CDR3 residues: CASSLVAGDGYTF. For the CDR3, the DNA is TGTGCCAGCAGCTTAGTGGCGGGGGATGGCTACACCTTC.

This clone was seen once. The chain recombines TRBV15 with TRBJ2-7; 7 bases are a match to TRBD2. The CDR3 extends over 15 amino acids. The junction had 8 bases not matched to a gene; V was cut back by 3 bases and J by 3 bases. The germline CDR1 and CDR2 sequences are LNHNV and YYDKDF (reference sequence). The CDR3 coding sequence is TGTGCCACCAGCAGGCCCGGGAAGCGGGACTACGAGCAGTACTTC. Translating gives CATSRPGKRDYEQYF.

This clone is a singleton in its sample. The J gene is TRBJ1-5, the V gene TRBV19; perhaps TRBD1 as D (6 bases). V lost 7 bases, J lost 3 bases, and 10 bases lay in between. Germline CDR1 reads LNHDA; CDR2 reads SQIVND (reference sequence). The CDR3 totals 13 residues. For the CDR3, the DNA is TGTGCCAGTAAAGGGGGTCCCAATCAGCCCCAGCATTTT. Amino acid sequence: CASKGGPNQPQHF. Complete variable domain (other parts from reference TRBV19 and TRBJ1-5): DGGITQSPKYLFRKEGQNVTLSCEQNLNHDAMYWYRQDPGQGLRLIYYSQIVNDFQKGDIAEGYSVSREKKESFPLTVTSAQKNPTAFYLCASKGGPNQPQHFGDGTRLSIL.

This clone was observed at least ten times. The gene calls are TRBV21-1 and TRBJ2-7; the D call in the table, TRBD1, was not verified against the DNA. TRBV21-1 is a pseudogene locus. CDR3 length equals 19 residues. For the CDR3, the DNA is TGTGCCAGCAGCATACGAAAGTCGCCGAGACAGGGAAAGACTTACGAGCAGTACTTC. It encodes CASSIRKSPRQGKTYEQYF.

The genes are TRBV5-1 and TRBJ2-3; TRBD2 aligns across 8 bases. This CDR3 spans 23 amino acids. The V gene's germline CDR1 is SGHRS and CDR2 YFSETQ. V gave up 0 bases and J gave up 2 bases; unmatched junction bases: 26. For the CDR3, the DNA is TGCGCCAGCAGCTTGGCCTTTCTAGGAGGGACTAGTCTTTCACCCTTTAACACAGATACGCAGTATTTT. Protein sequence: CASSLAFLGGTSLSPFNTDTQYF.

CDR3 sequence reads: CASSLEAGPNTEAFF. The CDR3 DNA follows: TGCGCCAGCAGCTTGGAAGCGGGCCCGAACACTGAAGCTTTCTTT. This sequence joins TRBV5-1 and TRBJ1-1; no clear D gene. Germline loops: CDR1 SGHRS, CDR2 YFSETQ. V was trimmed by 0 bases and J by 1 base, leaving 10 bases between them. This CDR3 is 15 amino acids long.

This clone turned up a few times. The chain employs TRBV2 and TRBJ1-4; tentative D call: TRBD1 (6 bases). Germline V gene data show CDR1 as SNHLY and CDR2 as FYNNEI. The CDR3 is 14 residues long. Trimming removed 8 bases from V and 0 bases from J, with 10 bases in between. The DNA of the CDR3 is TGTGCCAGCGACAGGCTTTCAACTAATGAAAAACTGTTTTTT. It translates to CASDRLSTNEKLFF. Drawing the rest from reference TRBV2 and TRBJ1-4, the complete variable domain is EPEVTQTPSHQVTQMGQEVILRCVPISNHLYFYWYRQILGQKVEFLVSFYNNEISEKSEIFDDQFSVERPDGSNFTLKIRSTKLEDSAMYFCASDRLSTNEKLFFGSGTQLSVL.

The rearrangement links TRBV6-5 to TRBJ1-6, with a weak D call TRBD1 (6 bases). This CDR3 has 15 amino acids. V gave up 4 bases and J gave up 9 bases, with 16 bases separating them. Germline values: CDR1 MNHEY, CDR2 SVGAGI. The CDR3 sequence: CASSFRTASGSPLHF. CDR3 DNA: TGTGCCAGCAGTTTCCGGACAGCCTCAGGTTCACCCCTCCACTTT.

The sample holds a few counts of this clone. V is TRBV15 and J is TRBJ2-5; 8 bases fit TRBD2. Germline CDR1 LNHNV, CDR2 YYDKDF (reference sequence). V lost 8 bases and J lost 5; bases outside the gene matches: 16. The CDR3 loop spans 16 amino acids. CDR3: CATGPGGATPWETQYF. CDR3 coding DNA: TGTGCCACCGGACCGGGGGGGGCCACCCCTTGGGAGACCCAGTACTTC.

V gene TRBV13 combines with J gene TRBJ2-2, with 8 nucleotides matching TRBD2. The CDR3 is made up of 14 amino acids. Germline-derived CDR1 and CDR2 are PRHDT and FYEKMQ (reference sequence). V shed 8 bases, J shed 2 bases, and the junction held 4 bases outside the gene matches. The CDR3 DNA follows: TGTGCCAGCCGACTAGCGAGTAACACCGGGGAGCTGTTTTTT. This gives the protein CASRLASNTGELFF. Based on the CDR3 plus reference TRBV13 and TRBJ2-2, the full variable domain is AAGVIQSPRHLIKEKRETATLKCYPIPRHDTVYWYQQGPGQDPQFLISFYEKMQSDKGSIPDRFSAQQFSDYHSELNMSSLELGDSALYFCASRLASNTGELFFGEGSRLTVL.

The chain has TRBV19 and TRBJ1-4; 8 nucleotides agree with TRBD1. The CDR3 is 15 amino acids. After removal of 6 bases from V and 10 bases from J, the junction contained 13 bases not matched to a gene. CDR1 LNHDA and CDR2 SQIVND come from the germline V gene (reference sequence). The CDR3 coding sequence is TGTGCCAGTAGACCTCAGGGGGCTGGGGATGGAAAACTGTTTTTT. The encoded protein is CASRPQGAGDGKLFF.

This chain links TRBV6-5 with TRBJ1-6; no firm D call. V dropped 7 bases and J dropped 9 bases, with 10 bases sitting between them. This CDR3 contains 12 residues. The V gene's germline CDR1 is MNHEY and CDR2 SVGAGI. The CDR3 DNA sequence: TGTGCCAGCAACATTTTCGTTTCACCCCTCCACTTT. Protein: CASNIFVSPLHF.

This clone occurred once. CDR3 bases: TGTGCCAGCAGTTACGCAGACAGGGGTAATTCACCCCTCCACTTT. Amino acid sequence: CASSYADRGNSPLHF. V usage is TRBV6-6 and J usage is TRBJ1-6, with 8 positions matching TRBD1. Germline-derived CDR1 and CDR2 are MNHNY and SVGAGI (reference sequence). This CDR3 contains 15 residues. Losses at the gene ends were 2 bases for V and 6 bases for J; bases not matched to a gene: 3.

The chain links TRBV10-3 to TRBJ2-1; 9 nucleotides line up with TRBD2. Germline lookup yields CDR1 ENHRY and CDR2 SYGVKD. The J segment lost 3 bases and the V segment lost 5 bases, leaving 5 bases of the junction unmatched. The CDR3 is 15 amino acids. The CDR3 protein is CAISPRRGGYNEQFF. The CDR3 nucleotides are TGTGCCATCAGTCCCCGGCGGGGGGGCTACAATGAGCAGTTCTTC.

V gene TRBV3-1 (or the pseudogene TRBV3-2) combines with J gene TRBJ1-2, with D unclear. CDR3 length equals 14 residues. Germline V gene sequence: CDR1 LGHDT, CDR2 YNNKEL (reference sequence). With 4 bases removed from V and 8 bases from J, the gap between germline ends came to 17 bases. In nucleotides, the CDR3 is TGTGCCAGCAGCCCGAGACTGCCTTCCCGGGGCTACACCTTC. Translating gives CASSPRLPSRGYTF.

The gene calls are TRBV29-1 and TRBJ1-1; 9 positions match TRBD1. This CDR3 is built from 16 residues. Unmatched junction bases numbered 18, after V lost 5 bases and J lost 8 bases. Looked up from germline, CDR1 is SQVTM and CDR2 is ANQGSEA. The DNA for the CDR3 is TGCAGCGTTACCCCGGGACAGGGAGGATGGGATGGGGAAGCTTTCTTT. It is translated as CSVTPGQGGWDGEAFF.

The rearrangement links TRBV6-4 to TRBJ2-1, with D uncertain. Trimming took 2 bases from V and 13 from J, leaving 15 bases between them. Germline CDR1 is MRHNA and CDR2 is SNTAGT. The CDR3 extends over 13 amino acids. This CDR3 is CASSDIRSSAQFF. In DNA form, the CDR3 reads TGTGCCAGCAGTGACATCCGGTCTAGTGCACAGTTCTTC.

V gene TRBV5-1 combines with J gene TRBJ2-5; D might be TRBD1 (5 bases). Trimming pared 0 bases from V and 2 bases from J, leaving 8 bases between. Germline V lookup: CDR1 SGHRS, CDR2 YFSETQ. CDR3 size: 14 residues. CDR3 in DNA: TGCGCCAGCAGCTTGGGACAGACACAAGAGACCCAGTACTTC. This gives the protein CASSLGQTQETQYF. The variable domain in full, completed from reference TRBV5-1 and TRBJ2-5, reads KAGVTQTPRYLIKTRGQQVTLSCSPISGHRSVSWYQQTPGQGLQFLFEYFSETQRNKGNFPGRFSGRQFSNSRSEMNVSTLELGDSALYLCASSLGQTQETQYFGPGTRLLVL.

The chain joins TRBV5-1 to TRBJ2-3, with no clear D. Germline values: CDR1 SGHRS, CDR2 YFSETQ. Trimming left V 7 bases short and J 6 bases short, with 21 bases between. The CDR3 totals 15 residues. CDR3 nucleotide sequence: TGCGCCAGCCGCCTCGGCTCGAGTAGCCGGGATACGCAGTATTTT. It yields the protein CASRLGSSSRDTQYF.

The V call is TRBV19, the J call TRBJ1-1; 7 bases line up with TRBD1. Germline CDR1 and CDR2: LNHDA and SQIVND (reference sequence). The V and J ends lost 1 base and 5 bases, in that order; junction bases with no gene match: 4. The CDR3 has 14 residues. CDR3 bases: TGTGCCAGTAGTATAGTGAACAGGGGAACTGAAGCTTTCTTT. Its protein is CASSIVNRGTEAFF.

The J gene is TRBJ2-5, the V gene TRBV5-1; TRBD1 matches 9 bases. There are 17 residues in the CDR3. V gave up 4 bases and J gave up 3 bases; unmatched junction bases: 13. The V gene's germline CDR1 is SGHRS and CDR2 YFSETQ. CDR3 loop: CASSPIPTGGKEETQYF. Written as DNA, the CDR3 is TGCGCCAGCAGCCCAATTCCGACAGGGGGGAAGGAAGAGACCCAGTACTTC.